Listed below are T cell receptor beta chains from one sample, sequenced in a study of T-cell reconstitution after alpha-beta-depleted transplantation in children. One entry per CDR3 protein, called by TCRdb with MiXCR from the PCR reads. Of 250,000 to 400,000 distinct CDR3 sequences detected, around 25% appear once; the ten largest clones hold approximately 9.9%. The sample here was PBMCs, mostly from graft donor cells, taken 180 days after TCRalphabeta/CD19-depleted stem cell transplant. These receptors all stem from a male patient younger than 18 who had a stem cell transplant for acute lymphoblastic leukemia, so the T cells may come from the graft donor. Each CDR3 is given with its conserved first and last residue. D genes are given only for firm matches. Clone size appears in some rows only: once, few, many, or a class for an expanded clone.

size	D	V	J	CDR3	DNA
-	-	TRBV28	TRBJ1-5	CASQLGYNQPQHF	TGTGCCAGCCAGCTAGGCTACAATCAGCCCCAGCATTTT
-	-	TRBV7-3	TRBJ2-5	CASSPQGNTETQYF	TGTGCCAGCAGCCCACAGGGAAACACGGAGACCCAGTACTTC
few	-	TRBV5-1	TRBJ2-4	CASSRQGGDIQYF	TGCGCCAGCAGCCGTCAGGGGGGGGACATTCAGTACTTC
-	-	TRBV3-1	TRBJ2-1	CASSQSGRQRVEQFF	TGTGCCAGCAGCCAGTCGGGGAGGCAACGCGTTGAGCAGTTCTTC
-	-	TRBV20-1	TRBJ2-3	CSAPTLASTDTQYF	TGCAGTGCCCCAACACTGGCTAGCACAGATACGCAGTATTTT
-	-	TRBV5-1	TRBJ1-1	CASTPRSEVNTEAFF	TGCGCCAGCACCCCCCGATCGGAAGTGAACACTGAAGCTTTCTTT
-	TRBD1	TRBV20-1	TRBJ2-2	CSAPTGALKEGELFF	TGCAGTGCGCCCACAGGGGCCCTAAAGGAAGGGGAGCTGTTTTTT
few	-	TRBV7-3	TRBJ1-6	CASSLEGGYNSPLHF	TGTGCCAGCAGCCTGGAGGGGGGCTATAATTCACCCCTCCACTTT
-	-	TRBV5-1	TRBJ2-2	CASSLAVGVSDTGELFF	TGCGCCAGCAGCTTGGCCGTCGGGGTATCAGACACCGGGGAGCTGTTTTTT
-	-	TRBV20-1	TRBJ2-1	CSATLERSYNEQFF	TGCAGTGCTACTCTGGAACGTTCCTACAATGAGCAGTTCTTC
-	TRBD1	TRBV24-1	TRBJ2-1	CATSDWGQKSNEQFF	TGTGCCACCAGTGATTGGGGACAGAAAAGTAATGAGCAGTTCTTC
many	TRBD1	TRBV29-1	TRBJ2-7	CSVAIALDRTYEQYF	TGCAGCGTTGCAATTGCCTTGGACAGGACCTACGAGCAGTACTTC
few	TRBD2	TRBV25-1	TRBJ2-3	CASSAPRLADSFTDTQYF	TGTGCCAGCAGTGCCCCACGACTAGCGGATTCCTTCACAGATACGCAGTATTTT
-	TRBD1	TRBV20-1	TRBJ2-5	CSVGARGKETQYF	TGCAGTGTTGGGGCCAGGGGGAAAGAGACCCAGTACTTC
few	-	TRBV6-2/TRBV6-3	TRBJ2-6	CASSLRYFSGANVLTF	TGTGCCAGCAGTTTGCGTTATTTCTCTGGGGCCAACGTCCTGACTTTC
-	-	TRBV5-1	TRBJ2-3	CASGDGGTDTQYF	TGCGCCAGTGGGGACGGAGGCACAGATACGCAGTATTTT
few	-	TRBV6-1	TRBJ2-5	CASRAETQYF	TGTGCCAGCAGGGCCGAGACCCAGTACTTC
-	-	TRBV12-3/TRBV12-4	TRBJ2-7	CASSRDPETYEQYF	TGTGCCAGCAGTCGGGATCCAGAAACCTACGAGCAGTACTTC
few	TRBD1	TRBV7-2	TRBJ2-7	CASSYDRVTYEQYF	TGTGCCAGCAGCTACGACAGGGTGACCTACGAGCAGTACTTC
-	-	TRBV12-3/TRBV12-4	TRBJ2-1	CASSSRLAVSEQFF	TGTGCCAGCAGTTCGAGGCTAGCTGTCAGTGAGCAGTTCTTC
few	-	TRBV6-1	TRBJ2-2	CASSEKSSGPSTGELFF	TGTGCCAGCAGTGAAAAGTCCAGCGGGCCAAGTACCGGGGAGCTGTTTTTT
-	TRBD2	TRBV4-2	TRBJ2-3	CASRTSGSLTGTDTQYF	TGTGCCAGCAGGACTAGCGGGAGTCTGACTGGCACAGATACGCAGTATTTT
few	TRBD1	TRBV5-1	TRBJ2-7	CASKKGDRGIYEQYF	TGCGCCAGCAAAAAAGGGGACAGGGGAATCTACGAGCAGTACTTC
few	-	TRBV7-9	TRBJ1-2	CASSIVKLGYTF	TGTGCCAGCAGCATAGTCAAGCTAGGCTACACCTTC
-	-	TRBV12-3/TRBV12-4	TRBJ1-1	CASSLALRSLGTEAFF	TGTGCCAGCAGTTTAGCGCTCAGGTCCTTGGGGACTGAAGCTTTCTTT
-	-	TRBV6-6	TRBJ2-3	CASSYLENTQYF	TGTGCCAGCAGTTACTTGGAAAATACGCAGTATTTT
few	-	TRBV11-2	TRBJ2-3	CASSPLWGVPTDTQYF	TGTGCCAGCAGCCCCCTCTGGGGGGTTCCCACAGATACGCAGTATTTT
-	-	TRBV24-1	TRBJ2-2	CATSSGTPNTGELFF	TGTGCCACCAGCTCCGGGACACCGAACACCGGGGAGCTGTTTTTT
-	-	TRBV4-1	TRBJ2-4	CASSQDLRLAGAKNIQYF	TGCGCCAGCAGCCAAGATCTGCGGCTAGCAGGGGCCAAAAACATTCAGTACTTC
few	TRBD2	TRBV7-8	TRBJ2-1	CASIYRTSGSVSYNEQFF	TGTGCCAGCATCTATCGGACTAGCGGGAGCGTATCCTACAATGAGCAGTTCTTC
few	-	TRBV27	TRBJ2-2	CASSFLLETNTGELFF	TGTGCCAGCAGTTTTCTCCTAGAAACTAACACCGGGGAGCTGTTTTTT
few	-	TRBV6-5	TRBJ1-2	CASSYSGNYGYTF	TGTGCCAGCAGTTATTCAGGGAACTATGGCTACACCTTC
-	TRBD1	TRBV5-1	TRBJ2-1	CASSPGRDSYNEQFF	TGCGCCAGCAGCCCGGGCCGGGACAGTTACAATGAGCAGTTCTTC
-	TRBD2	TRBV5-5	TRBJ2-7	CASSLGPGLATYEQYF	TGTGCCAGCAGCTTGGGGCCGGGACTAGCGACCTACGAGCAGTACTTC
-	-	TRBV5-1	TRBJ1-5	CASSSGTLNQPQHF	TGCGCCAGCAGCTCCGGGACCCTCAATCAGCCCCAGCATTTT
-	-	TRBV6-5	TRBJ2-3	CASSDSNGWSTDTQYF	TGTGCCAGCAGTGACTCGAATGGGTGGTCCACAGATACGCAGTATTTT
-	TRBD2	TRBV15	TRBJ2-1	CATSKGLAGDFSYNEQFF	TGTGCCACCAGCAAGGGACTAGCGGGAGATTTTTCCTACAATGAGCAGTTCTTC
-	-	TRBV2	TRBJ2-2	CASSSESSGELFF	TGTGCCAGCAGTTCGGAGAGTAGCGGGGAGCTGTTTTTT
few	TRBD1	TRBV6-1	TRBJ1-5	CASSKRRDRINSNQPQHF	TGTGCCAGCAGCAAACGTCGGGACAGAATCAATAGCAATCAGCCCCAGCATTTT
few	-	TRBV6-1	TRBJ1-1	CASNRAPRGNTEAFF	TGTGCCAGCAATCGCGCCCCTAGAGGGAACACTGAAGCTTTCTTT
-	TRBD2	TRBV2	TRBJ2-3	CASSEGLAGAEYF	TGTGCCAGCAGTGAAGGACTAGCGGGAGCCGAGTATTTT
-	-	TRBV24-1	TRBJ2-1	CATSDWGYNEQFF	TGTGCCACCAGTGATTGGGGGTACAATGAGCAGTTCTTC
-	-	TRBV29-1	TRBJ2-7	CSVGQGSYEQYF	TGCAGCGTTGGTCAGGGCTCCTACGAGCAGTACTTC
-	TRBD2	TRBV7-6	TRBJ2-4	CASSQGLAGGIGAKNIQYF	TGTGCCAGCAGCCAGGGACTAGCGGGAGGAATTGGGGCCAAAAACATTCAGTACTTC